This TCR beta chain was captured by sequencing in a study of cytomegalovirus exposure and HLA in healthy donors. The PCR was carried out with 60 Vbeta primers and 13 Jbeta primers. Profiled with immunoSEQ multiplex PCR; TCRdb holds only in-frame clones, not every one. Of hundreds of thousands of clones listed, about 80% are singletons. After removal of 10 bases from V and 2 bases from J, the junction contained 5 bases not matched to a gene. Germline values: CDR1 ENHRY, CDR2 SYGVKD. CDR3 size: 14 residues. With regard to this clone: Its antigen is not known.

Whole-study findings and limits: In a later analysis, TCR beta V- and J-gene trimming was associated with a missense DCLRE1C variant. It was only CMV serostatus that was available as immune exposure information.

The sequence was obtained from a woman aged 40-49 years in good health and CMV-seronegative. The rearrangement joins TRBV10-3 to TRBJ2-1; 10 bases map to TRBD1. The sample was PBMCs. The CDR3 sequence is CATSGTGAYNEQFF. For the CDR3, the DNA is TGTGCCACCTCCGGGACAGGGGCCTACAATGAGCAGTTCTTC.